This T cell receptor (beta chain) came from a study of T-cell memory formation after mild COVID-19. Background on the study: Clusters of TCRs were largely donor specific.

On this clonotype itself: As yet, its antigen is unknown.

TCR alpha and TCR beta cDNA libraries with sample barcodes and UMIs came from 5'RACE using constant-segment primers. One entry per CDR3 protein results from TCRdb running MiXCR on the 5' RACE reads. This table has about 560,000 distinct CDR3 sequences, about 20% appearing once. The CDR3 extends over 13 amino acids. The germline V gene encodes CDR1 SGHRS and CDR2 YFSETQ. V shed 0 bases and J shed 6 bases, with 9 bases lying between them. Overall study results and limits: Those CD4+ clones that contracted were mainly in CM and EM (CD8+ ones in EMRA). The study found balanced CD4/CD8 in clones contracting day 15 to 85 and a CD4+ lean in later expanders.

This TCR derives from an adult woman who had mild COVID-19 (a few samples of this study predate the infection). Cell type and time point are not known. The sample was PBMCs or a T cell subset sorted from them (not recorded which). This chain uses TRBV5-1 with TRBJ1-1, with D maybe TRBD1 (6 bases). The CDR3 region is CASSLGSGAEAFF. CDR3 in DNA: TGCGCCAGCAGCTTGGGGTCAGGGGCTGAAGCTTTCTTT.